These 19 T cell receptor beta chains were sequenced from one sample in a study of blood T cell repertoires in COVID-19. Some clones are missing from TCRdb's copy, which holds only in-frame ones; the method was immunoSEQ multiplex PCR. The sample holds approximately 220,000 clones, about 86% seen once. The source material was peripheral blood. The origin of the receptors is a woman between 55 and 75 years old with acute or convalescent COVID-19.

This chain connects TRBV11-2 to TRBJ1-4, with D perhaps TRBD1 (5 bases). V was trimmed by 5 bases and J by 7 bases, leaving 17 bases between them. Germline loops: CDR1 SGHAT, CDR2 FQNNGV. This CDR3 is built from 15 residues. The CDR3 sequence is CASSPRQRRGEKLFF. In DNA, the CDR3 is TGTGCCAGCAGCCCCCGACAGAGACGAGGTGAAAAACTGTTTTTT.

CDR3 bases: TGCGCCAGCAGCTTGGACGGTTATCCTAATGAAAAACTGTTTTTT. Amino acids: CASSLDGYPNEKLFF. The chain uses TRBV5-1 and TRBJ1-4; unclear D gene. From germline, CDR1 is SGHRS and CDR2 YFSETQ. CDR3 length: 15 residues. V was pared by 0 bases and J by 3 bases, with 9 bases between.

The J gene is TRBJ2-5, the V gene TRBV5-1; weak D call: TRBD1 (5 bases). Trimming removed 4 bases from V and 1 base from J, with 11 bases in between. Germline CDR1 SGHRS, CDR2 YFSETQ. The CDR3 covers 14 residues. DNA for the CDR3: TGCGCCAGCAGCACAGGACCCGGCCAAGAGACCCAGTACTTC. This encodes CASSTGPGQETQYF.

The chain has TRBV27 and TRBJ2-5, with no clear D. V lost 2 bases and J 2 bases, leaving 6 bases between the germline ends. CDR3 size: 13 residues. Germline lookup yields CDR1 MNHEY and CDR2 SMNVEV (reference sequence). The CDR3 protein is CASSLTAQETQYF. The CDR3 DNA reads TGTGCCAGCAGTTTAACAGCTCAAGAGACCCAGTACTTC.

The rearrangement joins TRBV4-1 to TRBJ2-7; D possibly corresponds to TRBD1 (5 bases). Germline CDR1 and CDR2: MGHRA and YSYEKL. The CDR3 has 14 residues. V was shortened by 1 base and J by 6 bases, with 13 bases between the two germline ends. The CDR3 DNA reads TGCGCCAGCAGCCAAGCAGGCAGGGTGCGCGAGCAGTACTTC. It is translated as CASSQAGRVREQYF.

V and J are TRBV6-2 or TRBV6-3 and TRBJ2-7; no definite D call. CDR1 MNHEY and CDR2 SVGEGT come from the germline V gene. This CDR3 region has 13 residues. Trimming took 5 bases from V and 4 from J, leaving 12 bases between them. The CDR3 spells CASSLRSFYEQYF. The DNA for the CDR3 is TGTGCCAGCAGTCTCAGATCTTTTTACGAGCAGTACTTC.

The chain is built from TRBV3-1 (or the pseudogene TRBV3-2) and TRBJ1-2, with TRBD1 identical over 7 bases. The germline V gene encodes CDR1 LGHDT and CDR2 YNNKEL (reference sequence). The CDR3 sequence is 14 residues long. V gave up 4 bases and J gave up 4 bases; unmatched junction bases: 6. CDR3 in DNA: TGTGCCAGCAGCCCGACAGGGATCGGCTATGGCTACACCTTC. Amino acids: CASSPTGIGYGYTF.

This sequence joins TRBV5-6 and TRBJ1-2, with 7 bases identical to TRBD1. CDR1 SGHDT and CDR2 YYEEEE come from the germline V gene. The CDR3 has 14 residues. V was clipped by 0 bases and J by 8 bases; unmatched bases: 7. The CDR3 region is CASSLGQGFRGYTF. The CDR3 bases are TGTGCCAGCAGCTTGGGACAGGGATTCCGCGGCTACACCTTC.

The gene calls are TRBV5-1 and TRBJ2-3; 9 bases are a match to TRBD2. Trimming removed 1 base from V and 2 bases from J; junction bases left unmatched: 11. CDR1 is SGHRS and CDR2 is YFSETQ in the germline V gene. There are 18 residues in the CDR3. For the CDR3, the DNA is TGCGCCAGCAGCTTGTTTAGACTAGCGGTTACCAACACAGATACGCAGTATTTT. Translating it yields CASSLFRLAVTNTDTQYF. Filled out from reference TRBV5-1 and TRBJ2-3, the complete variable domain reads KAGVTQTPRYLIKTRGQQVTLSCSPISGHRSVSWYQQTPGQGLQFLFEYFSETQRNKGNFPGRFSGRQFSNSRSEMNVSTLELGDSALYLCASSLFRLAVTNTDTQYFGPGTRLTVL.

The rearrangement uses TRBV7-2 and TRBJ2-3; perhaps TRBD1 as D (5 bases). Trimming left V 4 bases short and J 2 bases short, with 10 bases between. Germline V gene sequence: CDR1 SGHTA, CDR2 FQGNSA. The CDR3 is 14 amino acids. CDR3 region: CASSSSGATDTQYF. The CDR3 region has the DNA TGTGCCAGCAGCTCCAGTGGGGCCACAGATACGCAGTATTTT.

The chain has TRBV19 and TRBJ1-5; D perhaps matches TRBD1 (6 bases). This CDR3 spans 13 amino acids. Germline CDR1 LNHDA, CDR2 SQIVND (reference sequence). V shed 4 bases and J shed 11 bases, with 15 bases lying between them. CDR3 in amino acids: CASSRGGLKAQHF. CDR3 DNA sequence: TGTGCCAGTAGTAGGGGGGGGCTGAAGGCCCAGCATTTT.

The gene calls are TRBV7-3 and TRBJ2-2; D remains ambiguous. V dropped 2 bases and J dropped 0 bases, with 10 bases sitting between them. The CDR3 has 16 amino acids. Per germline, CDR1 SGHTA and CDR2 FQGTGA. This chain's CDR3 is CASSLDRLTNTGELFF. Written as DNA, the CDR3 is TGTGCCAGCAGCTTAGATCGACTCACGAACACCGGGGAGCTGTTTTTT.

The rearrangement links TRBV29-1 to TRBJ1-1, with 7 nucleotides matching TRBD1. The CDR3 spans 13 residues. Losses at the gene ends were 1 base for V and 3 bases for J; bases not matched to a gene: 2. The V gene's germline CDR1 is SQVTM and CDR2 ANQGSEA. CDR3 nucleotide sequence: TGCAGCGTTGAAGTCCAGGGGGACACTGAAGCTTTCTTT. This codes for CSVEVQGDTEAFF. The variable domain in full, with the rest retrieved from reference TRBV29-1 and TRBJ1-1, is SAVISQKPSRDICQRGTSLTIQCQVDSQVTMMFWYRQQPGQSLTLIATANQGSEATYESGFVIDKFPISRPNLTFSTLTVSNMSPEDSSIYLCSVEVQGDTEAFFGQGTRLTVV.

The table lists this clone with a count of one. This sequence joins TRBV4-2 and TRBJ2-5; the D is unclear. CDR1 is LGHNA, CDR2 YNFKEQ, per germline. The length of the CDR3 is 13 residues. Trimming removed 0 bases at V and 4 bases at J, with 6 bases between. The CDR3 loop is CASSQDLSETQYF. In DNA, the CDR3 is TGTGCCAGCAGCCAAGATCTTTCAGAGACCCAGTACTTC.

The V and J genes are TRBV4-2 and TRBJ2-3, with 8 bases lining up with TRBD2. The V gene's germline CDR1 is LGHNA and CDR2 YNFKEQ. The CDR3 has 16 amino acids. Losses at the gene ends were 0 bases for V and 5 bases for J; bases not matched to a gene: 7. In DNA, the CDR3 is TGTGCCAGCAGCCAAGAATTCGGGGGGGCTTTAGATACGCAGTATTTT. Amino acids: CASSQEFGGALDTQYF.

J is TRBJ1-2 and V is TRBV7-9; maybe TRBD1 (5 bases). Deletions cut 2 bases from V and 3 bases from J, with 10 bases between. This CDR3 comprises 14 residues. The germline gives CDR1 SEHNR, CDR2 FQNEAQ (reference sequence). DNA of the CDR3: TGTGCCAGCAGCTTATTGGGAGGGGACTATGGCTACACCTTC. Its translation is CASSLLGGDYGYTF.

The genes are TRBV27 and TRBJ2-1, with 9 bases identical to TRBD2. Germline V gives CDR1 MNHEY, CDR2 SMNVEV (reference sequence). The V segment lost 0 bases and the J segment 10 bases; nucleotides outside the gene matches: 7. CDR3 size: 15 residues. DNA for the CDR3: TGTGCCAGCAGTTTATCCGGCGGGGGGGCCGGAGAGCAGTTCTTC. As protein: CASSLSGGGAGEQFF.

The chain employs TRBV10-3 and TRBJ1-2; D remains unclear. The CDR3 is made up of 14 amino acids. V was pared by 3 bases and J by 7 bases, with 15 bases between. Looked up from germline, CDR1 is ENHRY and CDR2 is SYGVKD. The CDR3, as DNA: TGTGCCATCAGTGATTCCGGGGTTACTATTGGCTACACCTTC. This codes for CAISDSGVTIGYTF.

This rearrangement joins TRBV5-6 to TRBJ2-1; TRBD2 agrees at 9 bases. From germline, CDR1 is SGHDT and CDR2 YYEEEE. The CDR3 covers 14 residues. Trimming at V came to 4 bases and at J to 7 bases, leaving 6 bases not matched to a gene. This chain's CDR3 is CASSAGGAGNEQFF. CDR3 DNA sequence: TGTGCCAGCAGCGCGGGGGGGGCGGGGAATGAGCAGTTCTTC.